What follows are 27 T cell receptor beta chains derived from one specimen sequenced in a study of brain T cells in children with intractable seizures. Assay used: immunoSEQ multiplex PCR; TCRdb lists only in-frame clones, some missing. The data show around 80,000 clones, with around 90% seen just once and approximately 24% held by the top ten. Sequenced material: peripheral blood, taken at surgery. The receptor set was obtained from a girl aged 2 to 9 with Rasmussen encephalitis and intractable seizures.

J is TRBJ1-6 and V is TRBV5-1; a weak D match, TRBD1 (6 bases). This CDR3 region has 16 residues. Germline CDR1 reads SGHRS; CDR2 reads YFSETQ. V was clipped by 0 bases and J by 0 bases, with 7 bases between them. The CDR3 sequence is CASSLDRDSYNSPLHF. Here the CDR3 DNA reads TGCGCCAGCAGCTTGGACAGGGACTCCTATAATTCACCCCTCCACTTT.

This rearrangement joins TRBV28 to TRBJ2-3, with D possibly TRBD2 on 7 matching bases. The V end lost 6 bases, the J end lost 0 bases, and 19 bases lay between the germline ends. The CDR3 has 17 residues. CDR1 and CDR2 from the germline V gene are MDHEN and SYDVKM. The CDR3 DNA is TGTGCCAGCAGACCTGGTGGGGGGGCCCTCAGCACAGATACGCAGTATTTT. It codes for CASRPGGGALSTDTQYF.

The chain carries TRBV6-6 and TRBJ2-6, with TRBD1 matching 8 bases. CDR1 is MNHNY, CDR2 SVGAGI, per germline (reference sequence). Trimming removed 6 bases from V and 0 bases from J; junction bases left unmatched: 7. The CDR3 extends over 17 amino acids. For the CDR3, the DNA is TGTGCCAGCAGGCGACAGGGGAAAACCTCTGGGGCCAACGTCCTGACTTTC. Translation gives CASRRQGKTSGANVLTF.

The rearrangement uses TRBV28 and TRBJ1-5; D gene uncertain. The germline CDR1 and CDR2 sequences are MDHEN and SYDVKM. The CDR3 is 16 amino acids. V lost 3 bases, J lost 1 base, and 13 bases lay in between. The CDR3 loop reads CASSFSGKDSNQPQHF. The CDR3 DNA is TGTGCCAGCAGTTTTTCGGGGAAGGACAGCAATCAGCCCCAGCATTTT.

Comments on this clone: The sample has other DNA sequences that encode this CDR3 too. V usage is TRBV28 and J usage is TRBJ1-5; D not resolved. Germline CDR1 reads MDHEN; CDR2 reads SYDVKM. This CDR3 contains 11 residues. The germline V and J ends were trimmed by 3 bases and 7 bases, with 4 bases remaining between them. As DNA, the CDR3 is TGTGCCAGCAGTTTGGGACAGCCCCAGCATTTT. Its protein is CASSLGQPQHF.

The V gene is TRBV5-6, the J gene TRBJ1-5, with a weak D call TRBD1 (5 bases). CDR3 length: 16 residues. Germline V gives CDR1 SGHDT, CDR2 YYEEEE. V dropped 5 bases and J dropped 2 bases, with 17 bases sitting between them. Here the CDR3 DNA reads TGTGCCAGCAGACGCCCTGGGGGTCTCGGCAATCAGCCCCAGCATTTT. This codes for CASRRPGGLGNQPQHF. Variable domain in full (rest from reference TRBV5-6 and TRBJ1-5): DAGVTQSPTHLIKTRGQQVTLRCSPKSGHDTVSWYQQALGQGPQFIFQYYEEEERQRGNFPDRFSGHQFPNYSSELNVNALLLGDSALYLCASRRPGGLGNQPQHFGDGTRLSIL.

The J gene is TRBJ1-1, the V gene TRBV28; 7 nucleotides align to TRBD1. Unmatched junction bases numbered 2, after V lost 0 bases and J lost 7 bases. CDR3 length equals 13 residues. CDR1 is MDHEN, CDR2 SYDVKM, per germline. CDR3 nucleotides: TGTGCCAGCAGTTTATGGGGGACAGATGAAGCTTTCTTT. Its protein is CASSLWGTDEAFF.

This clone came up a few times. The chain couples TRBV21-1 to TRBJ1-2. TRBV21-1 is annotated as a pseudogene. The CDR3 is made up of 14 amino acids. CDR3 in amino acids: CASEIQGRGYGYTF. The CDR3 nucleotides read TGTGCCAGCGAAATACAGGGGAGGGGCTATGGCTACACCTTC.

The CDR3 loop is CASRGTDNQPQHF. As DNA, the CDR3 is TGTGCCAGCAGGGGGACAGATAATCAGCCCCAGCATTTT. The genes are TRBV12-3 or TRBV12-4 and TRBJ1-5; 7 nucleotides agree with TRBD1. The V gene end was trimmed by 6 bases and the J gene end by 4 bases; junction bases not matched to a gene: 3. The CDR3 extends over 13 amino acids.

The gene calls are TRBV7-9 and TRBJ2-3; unclear D gene. CDR3 length equals 14 residues. V was pared by 8 bases and J by 5 bases, with 17 bases between. CDR1 is SEHNR, CDR2 FQNEAQ, per germline (reference sequence). In DNA, the CDR3 is TGTGCCAGCTCGGGCACTCCGAGAAGAGATACGCAGTATTTT. The encoded protein is CASSGTPRRDTQYF.

The chain couples TRBV19 to TRBJ1-5; D remains unclear. In germline, CDR1 is LNHDA, CDR2 SQIVND (reference sequence). V lost 3 bases and J 7 bases, leaving 13 bases between the germline ends. The CDR3 sequence is 14 residues long. CDR3 in amino acids: CASSISGSWQPQHF. CDR3 nucleotides: TGTGCCAGTAGTATCTCTGGCAGCTGGCAGCCCCAGCATTTT.

This chain uses TRBV2 with TRBJ1-1; a possible D gene is TRBD1 (5 bases). Germline CDR1 SNHLY, CDR2 FYNNEI. This CDR3 spans 15 amino acids. The ends were cut back, 7 bases at V and 2 bases at J, with 17 bases in the middle. CDR3 DNA: TGTGCCAGCATGCCCCCGGGACCACCCAACACTGAAGCTTTCTTT. Its translation is CASMPPGPPNTEAFF.

The chain is built from TRBV7-2 and TRBJ2-7, with 7 bases matching TRBD2. There are 16 residues in the CDR3. CDR1 and CDR2 from the germline V gene are SGHTA and FQGNSA. V lost 5 bases and J lost 4; bases outside the gene matches: 14. The CDR3 bases are TGTGCCAGCAGCCCGCGCCCACCTAGCGGTCGGTACGAGCAGTACTTC. It is translated as CASSPRPPSGRYEQYF. The whole variable domain, remainder taken from reference TRBV7-2 and TRBJ2-7, is GAGVSQSPSNKVTEKGKDVELRCDPISGHTALYWYRQSLGQGLEFLIYFQGNSAPDKSGLPSDRFSAERTGGSVSTLTIQRTQQEDSAVYLCASSPRPPSGRYEQYFGPGTRLTVT.

This sequence joins TRBV12-3 or TRBV12-4 and TRBJ1-1, with D possibly TRBD1 on 6 matching bases. Trimming stripped 6 bases from V and 11 bases from J, with 13 bases between. CDR3 length equals 11 residues. CDR3 DNA sequence: TGTGCCAGCAGAACAGGGAGGGGGGCTTTCTTT. Amino acids: CASRTGRGAFF.

This chain links TRBV20-1 with TRBJ2-3; D possibly corresponds to TRBD2 (6 bases). Trimming removed 4 bases at V and 6 bases at J, with 8 bases between. Germline assignment: CDR1 DFQATT and CDR2 SNEGSKA (reference sequence). This CDR3 has 11 residues. This chain's CDR3 is CSATGVDTQYF. CDR3 DNA: TGCAGTGCTACGGGAGTGGATACGCAGTATTTT.

The table lists this clone with a few counts. The chain has TRBV5-4 and TRBJ1-3, with D perhaps matching TRBD1 (5 bases). There are 16 residues in the CDR3. The V gene's germline CDR1 is SGHNT and CDR2 YYREEE (reference sequence). Trimming shortened V by 0 bases and J by 4 bases, and 14 bases separated the two germline ends. The CDR3, as DNA: TGTGCCAGCAGCTTGGAGGGGCCCCGTTTAGGAAACACCATATATTTT. This gives the protein CASSLEGPRLGNTIYF.

The V call is TRBV27, the J call TRBJ1-5; tentatively, D is TRBD1 (5 bases). This CDR3 has 13 amino acids. Germline lookup yields CDR1 MNHEY and CDR2 SMNVEV (reference sequence). V was pared by 4 bases and J by 4 bases, with 8 bases between. CDR3 in DNA: TGTGCCAGCAGTTCTGGGGGGAATCAGCCCCAGCATTTT. Translating gives CASSSGGNQPQHF.

The CDR3 bases are TGTGCCAGCAGTGAATTTCTAGACAGGCCCCCCTACGAGCAGTACTTC. It is translated as CASSEFLDRPPYEQYF. This rearrangement joins TRBV6-1 to TRBJ2-7, with D possibly TRBD1 on 6 matching bases. The CDR3 runs 16 residues. Looked up from germline, CDR1 is MNHNS and CDR2 is SASEGT. The V and J ends lost 2 bases and 2 bases respectively, with 16 bases between them.

The rearrangement links TRBV15 to TRBJ2-1; 8 bases are a match to TRBD1. Germline CDR1 and CDR2: LNHNV and YYDKDF (reference sequence). The CDR3 length is 14 residues. The ends lost 8 bases at V and 8 bases at J; junction bases unmatched: 11. CDR3 in amino acids: CATGPTGVLHEQFF. The CDR3 DNA sequence: TGTGCCACCGGACCGACAGGGGTTTTACATGAGCAGTTCTTC.

The chain links TRBV10-3 to TRBJ2-3; 13 bases line up with TRBD2. V lost 4 bases, J lost 3 bases, and 7 bases stayed unmatched. The germline CDR1 and CDR2 sequences are ENHRY and SYGVKD. CDR3 length: 17 amino acids. The CDR3: CAISGEGTSGTTDTQYF. DNA for the CDR3: TGTGCCATCAGTGGAGAGGGGACTAGCGGGACTACAGATACGCAGTATTTT.

The gene calls are TRBV30 and TRBJ2-2; D is undetermined. Trimming removed 4 bases from V and 4 bases from J, with 10 bases in between. The CDR3 spans 13 residues. Germline V gene sequence: CDR1 GTSNPN, CDR2 SVGIG (reference sequence). CDR3 sequence: CAWIASGTGELFF. The CDR3 nucleotides are TGTGCCTGGATTGCATCTGGCACCGGGGAGCTGTTTTTT.

The CDR3 reads CASSIGLSGPANQPQHF. CDR3 nucleotides: TGTGCCAGTAGTATCGGGCTCTCCGGGCCTGCCAATCAGCCCCAGCATTTT. V gene TRBV19 combines with J gene TRBJ1-5, with unresolved D. The V gene's germline CDR1 is LNHDA and CDR2 SQIVND (reference sequence). V dropped 3 bases and J dropped 3 bases, with 18 bases sitting between them. The CDR3 spans 17 residues.

The rearrangement joins TRBV30 to TRBJ1-1, with D possibly matching TRBD1 (6 bases). With 4 bases removed from V and 0 bases from J, the gap between germline ends came to 15 bases. The germline CDR1 and CDR2 sequences are GTSNPN and SVGIG (reference sequence). This CDR3 is 15 amino acids long. In DNA form, the CDR3 reads TGTGCCTGGACTACAGGGTTATATATGAACACTGAAGCTTTCTTT. Its translation: CAWTTGLYMNTEAFF.

V gene TRBV6-4 combines with J gene TRBJ1-6; D unresolved. The CDR3 covers 13 residues. Trimming removed 8 bases at V and 5 bases at J, with 10 bases between. The germline CDR1 and CDR2 sequences are MRHNA and SNTAGT. CDR3 amino acids: CASSRGNNSPLHF. The CDR3 DNA reads as TGTGCCAGCTCCCGAGGAAATAATTCACCCCTCCACTTT.

V gene TRBV13 combines with J gene TRBJ2-1; D is undetermined. Germline V gene data show CDR1 as PRHDT and CDR2 as FYEKMQ (reference sequence). V was clipped by 2 bases and J by 3 bases, with 8 bases between them. This CDR3 has 14 residues. The CDR3 reads CASSLKGNYNEQFF. In DNA form, the CDR3 reads TGTGCCAGCAGCTTAAAAGGGAACTACAATGAGCAGTTCTTC.

V gene TRBV4-1 combines with J gene TRBJ1-1; possible D gene TRBD1, 5 bases. Germline V gene lookup returns CDR1 MGHRA and CDR2 YSYEKL. CDR3 size: 14 residues. The germline V and J ends were trimmed by 6 bases and 4 bases, with 15 bases remaining between them. The CDR3 loop reads CASRVGTVGTEAFF. DNA of the CDR3: TGCGCCAGCAGAGTAGGGACGGTGGGCACTGAAGCTTTCTTT.

This chain uses TRBV4-2 with TRBJ2-7; D may match TRBD1 or TRBD2 (6 bases each). The V gene lost 0 bases and the J gene lost 2 bases, with 14 bases spanning the gap. This CDR3 comprises 16 residues. Per germline, CDR1 LGHNA and CDR2 YNFKEQ. The CDR3 spells CASSQDGGQKPYEQYF. Written as DNA, the CDR3 is TGTGCCAGCAGCCAAGACGGGGGACAAAAACCCTACGAGCAGTACTTC.